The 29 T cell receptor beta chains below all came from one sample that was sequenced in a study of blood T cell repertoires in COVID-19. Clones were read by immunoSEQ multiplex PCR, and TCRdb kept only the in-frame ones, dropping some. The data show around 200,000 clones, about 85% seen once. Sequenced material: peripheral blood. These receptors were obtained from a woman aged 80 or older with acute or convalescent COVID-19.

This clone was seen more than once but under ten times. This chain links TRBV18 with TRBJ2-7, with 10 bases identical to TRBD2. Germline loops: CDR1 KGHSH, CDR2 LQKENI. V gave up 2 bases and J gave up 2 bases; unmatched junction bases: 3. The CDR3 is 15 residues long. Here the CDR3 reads CASSPGSGGPYEQYF. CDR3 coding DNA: TGTGCCAGCTCACCAGGTAGCGGGGGGCCCTACGAGCAGTACTTC.

CDR3 in amino acids: CATSRDPRSWSDEQFF. Written as DNA, the CDR3 is TGTGCCACCAGCAGAGACCCTCGATCCTGGAGCGATGAGCAGTTCTTC. The chain carries TRBV15 and TRBJ2-1; no firm D call. This CDR3 region has 16 residues. The germline V gene has CDR1 LNHNV and CDR2 YYDKDF (reference sequence). The V end lost 0 bases, the J end lost 8 bases, and 17 bases lay between the germline ends.

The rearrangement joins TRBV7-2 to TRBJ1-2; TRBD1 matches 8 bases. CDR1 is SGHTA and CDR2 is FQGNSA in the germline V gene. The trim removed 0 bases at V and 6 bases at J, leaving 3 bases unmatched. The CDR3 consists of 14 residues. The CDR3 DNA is TGTGCCAGCAGCTTAGCTGGACAGGGAAATGGCTACACCTTC. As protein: CASSLAGQGNGYTF.

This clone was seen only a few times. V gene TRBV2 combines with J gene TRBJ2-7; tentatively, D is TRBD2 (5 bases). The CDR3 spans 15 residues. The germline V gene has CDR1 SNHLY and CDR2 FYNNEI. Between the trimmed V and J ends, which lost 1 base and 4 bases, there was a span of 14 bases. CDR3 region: CASSEGQRAGYEQYF. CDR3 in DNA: TGTGCCAGCAGTGAAGGGCAGAGGGCGGGTTACGAGCAGTACTTC.

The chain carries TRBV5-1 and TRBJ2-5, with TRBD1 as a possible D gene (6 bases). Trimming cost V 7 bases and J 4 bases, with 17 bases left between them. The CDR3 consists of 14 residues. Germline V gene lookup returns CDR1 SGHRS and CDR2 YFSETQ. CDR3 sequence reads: CASGVDRDLETQYF. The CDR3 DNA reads TGCGCCAGCGGTGTGGACAGAGACTTAGAGACCCAGTACTTC.

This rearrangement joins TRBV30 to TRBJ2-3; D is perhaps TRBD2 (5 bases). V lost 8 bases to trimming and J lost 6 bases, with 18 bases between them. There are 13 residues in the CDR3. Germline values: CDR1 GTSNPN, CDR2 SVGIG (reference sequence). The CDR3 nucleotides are TGTGCCACCCCGCAGCGGTTGAGTGATACGCAGTATTTT. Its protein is CATPQRLSDTQYF.

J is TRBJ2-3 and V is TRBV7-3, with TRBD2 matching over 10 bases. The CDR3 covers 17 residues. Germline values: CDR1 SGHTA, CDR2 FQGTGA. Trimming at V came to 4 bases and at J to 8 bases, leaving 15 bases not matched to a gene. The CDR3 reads CASSSPTSGSRGGTQYF. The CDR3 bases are TGTGCCAGCAGCTCTCCGACTAGCGGGTCAAGGGGGGGTACGCAGTATTTT.

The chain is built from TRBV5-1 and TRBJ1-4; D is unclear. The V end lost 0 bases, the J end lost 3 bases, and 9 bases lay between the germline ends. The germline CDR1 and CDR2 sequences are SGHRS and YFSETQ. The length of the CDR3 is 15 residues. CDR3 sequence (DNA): TGCGCCAGCAGCTTGGGTGAGGGCTCTAATGAAAAACTGTTTTTT. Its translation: CASSLGEGSNEKLFF.

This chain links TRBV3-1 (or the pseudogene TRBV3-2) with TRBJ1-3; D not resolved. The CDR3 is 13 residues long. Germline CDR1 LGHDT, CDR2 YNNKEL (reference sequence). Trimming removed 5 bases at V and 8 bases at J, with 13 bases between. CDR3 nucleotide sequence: TGTGCCAGCAGCAAAGCCGGTTTGGACACCATATATTTT. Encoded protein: CASSKAGLDTIYF.

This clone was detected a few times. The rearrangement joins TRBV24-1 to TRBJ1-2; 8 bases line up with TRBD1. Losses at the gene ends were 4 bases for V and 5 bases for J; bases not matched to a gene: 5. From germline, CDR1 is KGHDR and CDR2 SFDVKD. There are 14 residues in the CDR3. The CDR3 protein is CATSESGTGYGYTF. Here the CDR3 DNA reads TGTGCCACCAGTGAGTCCGGGACAGGTTATGGCTACACCTTC.

The CDR3 spells CASTSGGPNEQFF. The CDR3 nucleotides are TGTGCCAGCACTAGCGGGGGGCCCAATGAGCAGTTCTTC. The V call is TRBV3-1 (or the pseudogene TRBV3-2), the J call TRBJ2-1; 11 positions agree with TRBD2. The germline V gene has CDR1 LGHDT and CDR2 YNNKEL (reference sequence). The CDR3 runs to 13 residues. With 7 bases clipped from V and 6 bases from J, the junction kept 2 bases outside the gene matches.

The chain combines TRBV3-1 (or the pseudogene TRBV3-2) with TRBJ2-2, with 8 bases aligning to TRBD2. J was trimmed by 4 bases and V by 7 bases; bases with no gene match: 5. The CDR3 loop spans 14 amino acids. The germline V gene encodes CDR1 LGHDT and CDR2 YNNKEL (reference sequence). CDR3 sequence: CASNSGKGTGELFF. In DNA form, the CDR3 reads TGTGCCAGCAATAGCGGGAAGGGCACCGGGGAGCTGTTTTTT.

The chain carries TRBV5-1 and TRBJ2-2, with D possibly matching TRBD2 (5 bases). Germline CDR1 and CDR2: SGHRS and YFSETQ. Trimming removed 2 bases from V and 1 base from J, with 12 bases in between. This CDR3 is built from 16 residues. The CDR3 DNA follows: TGCGCCAGCAGCTTTAACGGGATCGGGAACACCGGGGAGCTGTTTTTT. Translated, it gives CASSFNGIGNTGELFF.

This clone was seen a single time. The CDR3 DNA is TGCGCCAGCAGCTTTGTCCGACAGGGGGCTATCCCGAACACCGGGGAGCTGTTTTTT. Protein product: CASSFVRQGAIPNTGELFF. V gene TRBV5-1 combines with J gene TRBJ2-2, with 10 bases fitting TRBD1. The junction had 10 bases not matched to a gene; V was cut back by 2 bases and J by 0 bases. The CDR3 is made up of 19 amino acids. Per the germline V gene, CDR1 is SGHRS and CDR2 is YFSETQ.

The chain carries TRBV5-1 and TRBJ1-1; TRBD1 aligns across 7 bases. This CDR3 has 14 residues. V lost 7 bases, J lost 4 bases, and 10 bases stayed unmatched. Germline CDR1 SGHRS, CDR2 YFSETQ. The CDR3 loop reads CASGEGQIGTEAFF. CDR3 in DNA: TGCGCCAGCGGAGAGGGACAGATAGGCACTGAAGCTTTCTTT.

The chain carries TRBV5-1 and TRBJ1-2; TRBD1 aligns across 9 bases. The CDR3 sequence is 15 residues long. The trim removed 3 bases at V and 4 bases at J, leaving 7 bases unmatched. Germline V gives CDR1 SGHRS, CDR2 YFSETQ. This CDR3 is CASSSPTGGGYGYTF. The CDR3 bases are TGCGCCAGCAGCTCGCCGACAGGGGGAGGCTATGGCTACACCTTC.

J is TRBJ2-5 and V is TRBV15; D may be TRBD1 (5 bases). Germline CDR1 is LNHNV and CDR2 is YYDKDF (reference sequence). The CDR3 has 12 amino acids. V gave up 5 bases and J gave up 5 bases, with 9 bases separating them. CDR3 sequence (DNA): TGTGCCACCAGCGCGAACAGGGAGACCCAGTACTTC. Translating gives CATSANRETQYF.

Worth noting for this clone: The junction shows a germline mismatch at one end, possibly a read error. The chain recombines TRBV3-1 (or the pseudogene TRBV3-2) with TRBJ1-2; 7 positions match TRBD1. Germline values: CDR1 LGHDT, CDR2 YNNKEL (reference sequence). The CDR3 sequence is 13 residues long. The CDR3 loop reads CASSLRQGYFYAF. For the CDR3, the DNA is TGTGCCAGCAGCCTTCGACAGGGATACTTCTATGCCTTC.

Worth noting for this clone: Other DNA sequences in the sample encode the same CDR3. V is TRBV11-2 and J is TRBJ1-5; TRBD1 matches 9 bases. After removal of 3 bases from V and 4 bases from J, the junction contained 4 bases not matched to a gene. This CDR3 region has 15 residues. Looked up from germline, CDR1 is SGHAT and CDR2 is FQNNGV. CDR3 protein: CASSLGQGGNQPQHF. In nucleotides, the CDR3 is TGTGCCAGCAGCTTGGGACAGGGAGGTAATCAGCCCCAGCATTTT.

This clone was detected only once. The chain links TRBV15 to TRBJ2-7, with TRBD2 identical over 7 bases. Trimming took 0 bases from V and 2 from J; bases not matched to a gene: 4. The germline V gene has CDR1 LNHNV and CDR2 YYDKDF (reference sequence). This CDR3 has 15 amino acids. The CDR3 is CATSRDLSGTYEQYF. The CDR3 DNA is TGTGCCACCAGCAGAGATTTGAGCGGGACCTACGAGCAGTACTTC.

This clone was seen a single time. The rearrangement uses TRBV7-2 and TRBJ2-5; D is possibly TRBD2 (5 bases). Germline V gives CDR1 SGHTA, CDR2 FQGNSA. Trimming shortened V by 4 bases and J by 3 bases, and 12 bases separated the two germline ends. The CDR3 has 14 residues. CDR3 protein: CASSSSPRKETQYF. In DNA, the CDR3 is TGTGCCAGCAGCTCTAGCCCCAGAAAAGAGACCCAGTACTTC.

CDR3 amino acids: CASGPSGTNEQFF. The CDR3, as DNA: TGTGCCAGCGGCCCTAGCGGAACCAATGAGCAGTTCTTC. V gene TRBV11-3 combines with J gene TRBJ2-1, with 7 bases aligning to TRBD2. V lost 8 bases and J lost 6; bases outside the gene matches: 7. This CDR3 is 13 amino acids long. Germline V gives CDR1 SGHNT, CDR2 YENEEA. Variable domain in full (rest from reference TRBV11-3 and TRBJ2-1): EAGVVQSPRYKIIEKKQPVAFWCNPISGHNTLYWYLQNLGQGPELLIRYENEEAVDDSQLPKDRFSAERLKGVDSTLKIQPAELGDSAVYLCASGPSGTNEQFFGPGTRLTVL.

CDR3 sequence: CASRVRQGPNEKLFF. CDR3 nucleotides: TGTGCCAGCAGGGTCAGACAGGGACCCAATGAAAAACTGTTTTTT. This chain connects TRBV2 to TRBJ1-4; TRBD1 aligns across 7 bases. CDR1 and CDR2 from the germline V gene are SNHLY and FYNNEI. This CDR3 is built from 15 residues. V lost 6 bases and J lost 5; bases outside the gene matches: 9.

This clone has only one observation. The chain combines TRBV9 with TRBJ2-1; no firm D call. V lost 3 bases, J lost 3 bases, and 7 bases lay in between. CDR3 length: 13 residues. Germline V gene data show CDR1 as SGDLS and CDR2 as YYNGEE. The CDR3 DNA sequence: TGTGCCAGCAGCGCTCCAGGCTACAATGAGCAGTTCTTC. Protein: CASSAPGYNEQFF.

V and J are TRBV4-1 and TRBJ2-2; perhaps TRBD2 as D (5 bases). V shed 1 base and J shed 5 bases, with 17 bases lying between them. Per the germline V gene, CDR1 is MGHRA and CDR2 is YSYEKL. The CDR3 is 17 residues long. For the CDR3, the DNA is TGCGCCAGCAGCCAAGTTCAGAGGGCGCGGTATACCGGGGAGCTGTTTTTT. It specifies CASSQVQRARYTGELFF.

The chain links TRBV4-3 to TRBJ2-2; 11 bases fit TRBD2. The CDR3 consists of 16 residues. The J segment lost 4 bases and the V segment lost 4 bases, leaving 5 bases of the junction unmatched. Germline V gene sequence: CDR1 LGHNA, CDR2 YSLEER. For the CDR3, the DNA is TGCGCCAGCAGCCGCCATAGCGGGGGGGCCACCGGGGAGCTGTTTTTT. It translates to CASSRHSGGATGELFF.

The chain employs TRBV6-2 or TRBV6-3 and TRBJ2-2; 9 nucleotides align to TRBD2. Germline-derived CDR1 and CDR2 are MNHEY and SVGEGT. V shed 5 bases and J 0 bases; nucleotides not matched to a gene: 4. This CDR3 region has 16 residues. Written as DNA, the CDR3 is TGTGCCAGCAGTCCCCGACTAGCGGCGAACACCGGGGAGCTGTTTTTT. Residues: CASSPRLAANTGELFF.

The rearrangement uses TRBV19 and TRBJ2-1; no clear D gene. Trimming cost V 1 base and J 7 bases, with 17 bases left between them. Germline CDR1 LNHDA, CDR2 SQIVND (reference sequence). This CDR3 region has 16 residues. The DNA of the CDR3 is TGTGCCAGTAGTATAGTTAGGTCAGGCGACCCGAATGAGCAGTTCTTC. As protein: CASSIVRSGDPNEQFF.

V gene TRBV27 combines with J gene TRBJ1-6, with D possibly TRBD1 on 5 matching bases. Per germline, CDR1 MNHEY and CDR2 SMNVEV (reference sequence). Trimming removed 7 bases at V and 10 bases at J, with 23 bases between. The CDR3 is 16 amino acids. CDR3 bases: TGTGCCAGCACCTCACATGGGGCAGGGTTTTCCTCACCCCTCCACTTT. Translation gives CASTSHGAGFSSPLHF.